What follows is one T cell receptor (beta chain) and its context. Reverse transcription of roughly 0.5 to 1 ug RNA was performed with random hexamers. An immunoSEQ multiplex PCR generated amplified TCR beta CDR3 products spanning 54 Vbeta and 13 Jbeta. TCRdb re-derived calls from the immunoSEQ multiplex PCR reads in MiXCR, one entry per CDR3 protein. The sample has tens of thousands of distinct CDR3 sequences; 93% are singletons. This entry is derived from a study of CD8 T cells in Susac syndrome. The overall study: Intravenous immunoglobulin alone or corticosteroids were being given to patients with Susac syndrome at blood draw, unless they were therapy-naive.

V lost 3 bases, J lost 2 bases, and 12 bases lay in between. This CDR3 has 15 residues. CDR1 is KGHDR, CDR2 SFDVKD, per germline. Negative isolation was used for CD8+ and CD4+ T cells and FACS enrichment for TEMRA cells. The specimen was CD4+ T cells from PBMCs. The chain employs TRBV24-1 and TRBJ2-5, with D possibly being TRBD1 or TRBD2 (6 bases each). This TCR was sampled from a human donor with Susac syndrome. This CDR3 is CATSDAAGQQETQYF. As DNA, the CDR3 is TGTGCCACCAGTGATGCTGCGGGACAACAAGAGACCCAGTACTTC.